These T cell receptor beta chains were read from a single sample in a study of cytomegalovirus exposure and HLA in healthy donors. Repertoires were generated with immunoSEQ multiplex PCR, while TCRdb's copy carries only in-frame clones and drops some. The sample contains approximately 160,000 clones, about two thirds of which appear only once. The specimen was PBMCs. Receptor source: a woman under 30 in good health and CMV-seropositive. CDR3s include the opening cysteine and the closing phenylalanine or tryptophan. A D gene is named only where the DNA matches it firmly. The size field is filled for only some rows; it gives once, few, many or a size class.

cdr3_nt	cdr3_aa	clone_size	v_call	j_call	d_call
TGTGCCAGCAGTTCCACGGGGACAGGCCCGGAGTCTGGGGCCAACGTCCTGACTTTC	CASSSTGTGPESGANVLTF	few	TRBV28	TRBJ2-6	TRBD1
TGTGCCAGCAGCCTATCGGGGACAGGACACGGGGAGCTGTTTTTT	CASSLSGTGHGELFF	few	TRBV7-2	TRBJ2-2	TRBD1
TGTGCCAGCAGTTTATCCGGGGGGCTCGATCAGCCCCAGCATTTT	CASSLSGGLDQPQHF	.	TRBV28	TRBJ1-5	.
TGTGCCAGCAGCCCCCGACTAGCGGGGGCCTACAATGAGCAGTTCTTC	CASSPRLAGAYNEQFF	.	TRBV13	TRBJ2-1	TRBD2
TGTGCCAGCAGAGGCGGGGAGCAGTACTTC	CASRGGEQYF	few	TRBV2	TRBJ2-7	.
TGTGCCAGCAACCTCCTCAGGGGGCAGGGTAATGAAAAACTGTTTTTT	CASNLLRGQGNEKLFF	.	TRBV2	TRBJ1-4	TRBD1
TGTGCCAGCAGCGCTACCCGAGGGGAGACCCAGTACTTC	CASSATRGETQYF	.	TRBV6-6	TRBJ2-5	.
TGTGCCTGGAGTGTCACCCGGGGGACTGAAGCTTTCTTT	CAWSVTRGTEAFF	.	TRBV30	TRBJ1-1	.
TGTGCCAGCAGCTCACTTCGAACGTCGGGGCCCCAGCATTTT	CASSSLRTSGPQHF	few	TRBV7-2	TRBJ1-5	.
TGCGCCAGCAGCTTGGAGGCGGGGGGCGCGGGTGAAAAACTGTTTTTT	CASSLEAGGAGEKLFF	.	TRBV5-1	TRBJ1-4	.
TGTGCCAGTTCCGACTCAGATACGCAGTATTTT	CASSDSDTQYF	few	TRBV6-6	TRBJ2-3	.
TGTGCCAGCAGCCCCGAACTAGCGGGAGACGGTAATGAGCAGTTCTTC	CASSPELAGDGNEQFF	.	TRBV7-8	TRBJ2-1	TRBD2
TGTGCCAGTAGCGATTTACGGGGGAGCTCTGGAAACACCATATATTTT	CASSDLRGSSGNTIYF	.	TRBV19	TRBJ1-3	.
TGTGCCAGCAGTCCGAGACAGGTACCCTACGAGCAGTACTTC	CASSPRQVPYEQYF	.	TRBV27	TRBJ2-7	.
TGTGCCAGCGGGGACAGTGAACTTGAAAAACTGTTTTTT	CASGDSELEKLFF	.	TRBV2	TRBJ1-4	TRBD1
TGTGCCTGGAGTGGACAGGGGGCAATTAGTCAGCCCCAGCATTTT	CAWSGQGAISQPQHF	.	TRBV30	TRBJ1-5	TRBD1
TGTGCCAGCAGTGACAATTTACCTGGAGGGCTCGCCCCCTACGAGCAGTACTTC	CASSDNLPGGLAPYEQYF	.	TRBV6-4	TRBJ2-7	.
TGTGCCAGCCAGACAGACAGCAATCAGCCCCAGCATTTT	CASQTDSNQPQHF	.	TRBV2	TRBJ1-5	.
TGTGCCAGTAGATCTAGCGGGAGGGAACTCTACGAGCAGTACTTC	CASRSSGRELYEQYF	once	TRBV19	TRBJ2-7	TRBD2